This T cell receptor beta chain is from a study of memory CD4+ T cells and cytomegalovirus serostatus. Source study methods: After removing out-of-frame reads, around 2.2 million distinct TCRbeta sequences remained. Clones were sequenced by immunoSEQ multiplex PCR, and TCRdb holds only the in-frame ones, with some missing. For V, J and clone size, that table is used; D and trimming come from the DNA. The table shows 35,000 to 40,000 clones, with about 80% occurring only once. Note on this clone: What it binds is not known.

Single viable CD3+CD4+CD8-CD45RO+ cells were sorted as the memory CD4+ T cells. The CDR3 extends over 16 amino acids. Germline lookup yields CDR1 PRHDT and CDR2 FYEKMQ (reference sequence). V dropped 3 bases and J dropped 0 bases, with 14 bases sitting between them. General study points: CD4+ memory repertoires contained about 40% of the roughly 150 reported CMV TCRbeta sequences.

The receptor comes from an adult in good health and CMV-seropositive. The specimen was memory CD4+ T cells from blood. This sequence joins TRBV13 and TRBJ1-2; tentatively, D is TRBD1 (6 bases). The CDR3 loop reads CASSFRRGEANYGYTF. DNA of the CDR3: TGTGCCAGCAGCTTCCGGAGGGGGGAAGCTAACTATGGCTACACCTTC.